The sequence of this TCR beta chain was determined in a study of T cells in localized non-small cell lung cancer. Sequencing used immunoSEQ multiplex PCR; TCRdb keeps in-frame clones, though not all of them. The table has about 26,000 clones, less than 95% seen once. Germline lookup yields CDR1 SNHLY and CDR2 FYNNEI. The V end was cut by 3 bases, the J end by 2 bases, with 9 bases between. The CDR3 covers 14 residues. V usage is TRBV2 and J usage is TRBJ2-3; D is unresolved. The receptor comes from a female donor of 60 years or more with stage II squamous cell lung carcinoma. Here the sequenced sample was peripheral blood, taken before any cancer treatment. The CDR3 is CASSDWTITDTQYF. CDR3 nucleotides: TGTGCCAGCAGTGATTGGACGATCACAGATACGCAGTATTTT.